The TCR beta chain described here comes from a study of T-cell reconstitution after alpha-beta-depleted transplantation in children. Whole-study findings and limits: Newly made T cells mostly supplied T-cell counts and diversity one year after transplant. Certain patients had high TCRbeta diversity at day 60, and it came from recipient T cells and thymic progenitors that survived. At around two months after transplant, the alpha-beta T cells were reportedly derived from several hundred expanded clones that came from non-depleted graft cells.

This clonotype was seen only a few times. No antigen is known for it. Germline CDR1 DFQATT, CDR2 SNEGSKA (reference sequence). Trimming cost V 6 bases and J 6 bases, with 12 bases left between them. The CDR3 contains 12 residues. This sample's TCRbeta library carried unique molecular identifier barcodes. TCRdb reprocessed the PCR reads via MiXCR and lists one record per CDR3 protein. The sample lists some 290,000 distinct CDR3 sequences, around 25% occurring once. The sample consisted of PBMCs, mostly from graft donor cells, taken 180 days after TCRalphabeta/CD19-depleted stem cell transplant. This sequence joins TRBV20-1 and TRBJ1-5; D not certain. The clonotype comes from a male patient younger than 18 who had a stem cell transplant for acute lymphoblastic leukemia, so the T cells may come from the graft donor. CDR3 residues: CSANRGSQPQHF. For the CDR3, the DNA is TGCAGTGCCAATCGAGGGAGTCAGCCCCAGCATTTT.